The source of this T cell receptor (beta chain) is a study of shared clonotypes between healthy human individuals. Some clones are missing from TCRdb's copy, which holds only in-frame ones; the method was immunoSEQ multiplex PCR. The table lists about 600,000 clones, about 97% of them singletons, with 0.045% to 0.06% in the top ten. Trimming left V 0 bases short and J 4 bases short, with 11 bases between. Germline CDR1 reads SGHTA; CDR2 reads FQGTGA. The CDR3 is made up of 15 amino acids. The chain couples TRBV7-3 to TRBJ2-3, with D tentatively TRBD2 (5 bases). The sequenced material came from naive CD4+ T cells sorted from blood. Noted subset: CD45RA+ positively selected. This clonotype originated in a woman aged 25 to 45 in good health. The CDR3: CASSLTGAAADTQYF. CDR3 sequence (DNA): TGTGCCAGCAGCTTAACGGGAGCCGCCGCAGATACGCAGTATTTT.